This passage covers 21 T cell receptor beta chains from one sample sequenced in a study of T cells in Graves' hyperthyroidism and ophthalmopathy. Amplified TCR beta CDR3 regions derived from RNA transcripts. The study used the HTBI primer set for a first-round RT-PCR of the TCR CDR3. One entry per CDR3 protein results from TCRdb running MiXCR on the multiplex PCR reads. This sample has 700,000 or so distinct CDR3 sequences, with around 17% found just once. Material for sequencing was blood. The source is a man younger than 30 with Graves' hyperthyroidism.

In this sample, this clonotype turned up a few times. This sequence joins TRBV18 and TRBJ2-7; D perhaps matches TRBD1 (6 bases). CDR3 length: 15 amino acids. V was cut by 2 bases and J by 6 bases, with 17 bases left in between. Germline CDR1 and CDR2: KGHSH and LQKENI. CDR3 in DNA: TGTGCCAGCTCACCAAGACAGGCTCTCGAAGGCGAGCAGTACTTC. Translating it yields CASSPRQALEGEQYF.

CDR3 residues: CASSLSAQGAYGYTF. The CDR3 DNA reads TGTGCCAGCAGTTTATCGGCGCAGGGGGCCTATGGCTACACCTTC. The rearrangement uses TRBV28 and TRBJ1-2, with 8 bases aligning to TRBD1. Germline assignment: CDR1 MDHEN and CDR2 SYDVKM. V lost 1 base to trimming and J lost 4 bases; unmatched junction nucleotides: 5. The CDR3 has 15 residues.

Only a few counts were recorded for this clonotype. The rearrangement links TRBV11-1 to TRBJ2-1; 8 nucleotides align to TRBD2. The V gene's germline CDR1 is SGHAT and CDR2 FQDESV (reference sequence). This CDR3 spans 16 amino acids. J lost 4 bases, V lost 2 bases, and 7 bases had no gene match. The DNA for the CDR3 is TGTGCCAGCAGCTTATCTGCCCGGGGGGGATACAATGAGCAGTTCTTC. It translates to CASSLSARGGYNEQFF. Full variable domain (remainder filled in from reference TRBV11-1 and TRBJ2-1): EAEVAQSPRYKITEKSQAVAFWCDPISGHATLYWYRQILGQGPELLVQFQDESVVDDSQLPKDRFSAERLKGVDSTLKIQPAELGDSAMYLCASSLSARGGYNEQFFGPGTRLTVL.

The chain uses TRBV2 and TRBJ2-1; D is unclear. The V end lost 3 bases, the J end lost 12 bases, and 15 bases lay between the germline ends. CDR3 length equals 13 residues. From germline, CDR1 is SNHLY and CDR2 FYNNEI. The CDR3 bases are TGTGCCAGCAGTGAGATCCTACCCCCTCCGCAGTTCTTC. This sequence encodes CASSEILPPPQFF.

This chain connects TRBV7-9 to TRBJ1-4, with 9 bases aligning to TRBD1. Germline V gives CDR1 SEHNR, CDR2 FQNEAQ (reference sequence). There are 15 residues in the CDR3. The junction had 7 bases not matched to a gene; V was cut back by 1 base and J by 10 bases. DNA of the CDR3: TGTGCCAGCAGCTTAGGGGGACAGGGTTCCTCAAAACTGTTTTTT. It codes for CASSLGGQGSSKLFF.

The V gene is TRBV27, the J gene TRBJ2-3; 8 bases fit TRBD2. J lost 4 bases, V lost 7 bases, and 13 bases had no gene match. Looked up from germline, CDR1 is MNHEY and CDR2 is SMNVEV (reference sequence). This CDR3 spans 16 amino acids. The DNA for the CDR3 is TGTGCCAGCAATCCCTCTAACGGGAGGGCGGCAGATACGCAGTATTTT. This encodes CASNPSNGRAADTQYF.

As for this clonotype: An end of the junction differs from the germline gene, which may be a read error. The V call is TRBV10-3, the J call TRBJ2-1; D is uncertain. In germline, CDR1 is ENHRY, CDR2 SYGVKD. The CDR3 totals 11 residues. CDR3 amino acids: CAVSESTEQFF. The CDR3 nucleotides are TGTGCCGTCAGTGAGTCAACAGAGCAGTTCTTC.

V and J are TRBV20-1 and TRBJ1-1, with 10 bases matching TRBD1. This CDR3 comprises 14 residues. The J segment lost 5 bases and the V segment lost 3 bases, leaving 6 bases of the junction unmatched. The germline CDR1 and CDR2 sequences are DFQATT and SNEGSKA (reference sequence). CDR3 sequence reads: CSASDRGLLTEAFF. The CDR3 nucleotides read TGCAGTGCTAGTGACAGGGGGCTGTTGACTGAAGCTTTCTTT.

This clonotype was detected ten times or more. The chain is built from TRBV6-2 or TRBV6-3 and TRBJ1-1, with TRBD1 matching 7 bases. The CDR3 is made up of 15 amino acids. The germline gives CDR1 MNHEY, CDR2 SVGEGT. With V trimmed by 4 bases and J by 1 base, 6 bases remained unmatched. The CDR3 reads CASSFRRTGNTEAFF. CDR3 in DNA: TGTGCCAGCAGTTTTCGACGGACAGGGAACACTGAAGCTTTCTTT.

This rearrangement joins TRBV2 to TRBJ1-1; TRBD1 agrees at 7 bases. Unmatched junction bases numbered 13, after V lost 8 bases and J lost 4 bases. The germline V gene has CDR1 SNHLY and CDR2 FYNNEI. The CDR3 sequence is 15 residues long. CDR3 in amino acids: CASVDRVVYPTEAFF. The CDR3 DNA is TGTGCCAGCGTAGACAGGGTCGTTTACCCCACTGAAGCTTTCTTT.

This clonotype was seen a few times. The V call is TRBV9, the J call TRBJ2-1; D is possibly TRBD2 (5 bases). Trimming removed 4 bases from V and 6 bases from J, with 20 bases in between. The CDR3 is 16 residues long. Germline V gene data show CDR1 as SGDLS and CDR2 as YYNGEE. CDR3 bases: TGTGCCAGCAGCCCTTCATCGGGTAGCGCCTTCAATGAGCAGTTCTTC. It encodes CASSPSSGSAFNEQFF. Supplemented by reference TRBV9 and TRBJ2-1, the full variable domain reads DSGVTQTPKHLITATGQRVTLRCSPRSGDLSVYWYQQSLDQGLQFLIQYYNGEERAKGNILERFSAQQFPDLHSELNLSSLELGDSALYFCASSPSSGSAFNEQFFGPGTRLTVL.

This clonotype was counted only a few times. V usage is TRBV20-1 and J usage is TRBJ2-3, with 9 positions matching TRBD1. V was pared by 4 bases and J by 2 bases, with 7 bases of the junction left unmatched. CDR1 and CDR2 from the germline V gene are DFQATT and SNEGSKA (reference sequence). The CDR3 has 15 amino acids. CDR3: CSAIEDRGVTDTQYF. For the CDR3, the DNA is TGCAGTGCTATTGAGGACAGGGGAGTCACAGATACGCAGTATTTT.

The V call is TRBV4-3, the J call TRBJ2-7, with D hard to call. Between the trimmed V and J ends, which lost 0 bases and 0 bases, there was a span of 6 bases. The CDR3 runs 14 residues. Germline loops: CDR1 LGHNA, CDR2 YSLEER. This chain's CDR3 is CASSQEVISYEQYF. The CDR3 DNA reads as TGCGCCAGCAGCCAAGAGGTCATCTCCTACGAGCAGTACTTC.

This chain joins TRBV19 and TRBJ1-1; 11 bases fit TRBD1. This CDR3 is built from 17 residues. Unmatched junction bases numbered 10, after V lost 3 bases and J lost 4 bases. Germline V CDR1 and CDR2: LNHDA, SQIVND (reference sequence). For the CDR3, the DNA is TGTGCCAGTAGTATGAGGTTGGACAGGGGGCCGTCCACTGAAGCTTTCTTT. Residues: CASSMRLDRGPSTEAFF.

This clonotype has a handful of counts. The rearrangement joins TRBV4-1 to TRBJ2-5; 7 bases match TRBD1. V trimming: 2 bases; J trimming: 3 bases; junction bases outside the gene matches: 9. The CDR3 totals 16 residues. Germline CDR1 MGHRA, CDR2 YSYEKL. The CDR3 DNA sequence: TGCGCCAGCAGCCAACTAGGCCGGGACAGAGAAGAGACCCAGTACTTC. This translates into CASSQLGRDREETQYF.

CDR3 protein: CSAPEAGLGTYTSTDTQYF. CDR3 in DNA: TGCAGTGCTCCCGAAGCGGGACTAGGGACCTACACTAGCACAGATACGCAGTATTTT. The gene calls are TRBV20-1 and TRBJ2-3; 8 bases are a match to TRBD2. Germline CDR1 and CDR2: DFQATT and SNEGSKA (reference sequence). J was trimmed by 0 bases and V by 5 bases; bases with no gene match: 19. This CDR3 contains 19 residues.

This clonotype was seen at least ten times. V is TRBV2 and J is TRBJ2-3, with 7 bases lining up with TRBD2. The CDR3 spans 16 residues. The germline V gene has CDR1 SNHLY and CDR2 FYNNEI. V dropped 3 bases and J dropped 1; count of bases not matched to a gene: 7. The CDR3 reads CASSEGLAGRTDTQYF. In nucleotides, the CDR3 is TGTGCCAGCAGTGAGGGATTAGCGGGCCGCACAGATACGCAGTATTTT.

V is TRBV19 and J is TRBJ2-1, with D perhaps TRBD1 or TRBD2 (5 bases each). Trimming left V 3 bases short and J 3 bases short, with 12 bases between. Germline V gene data show CDR1 as LNHDA and CDR2 as SQIVND (reference sequence). The CDR3 spans 15 residues. DNA for the CDR3: TGTGCCAGTAGTATCCGAGGGCAGGGCTACAATGAGCAGTTCTTC. It specifies CASSIRGQGYNEQFF.

This clonotype has just a few counts. The V and J genes are TRBV5-1 and TRBJ2-7; D is unresolved. The CDR3 covers 17 residues. V was trimmed by 0 bases and J by 5 bases, leaving 21 bases between them. CDR1 is SGHRS, CDR2 YFSETQ, per germline. CDR3 in amino acids: CASSLDNLEQPWDEQYF. The CDR3 DNA sequence: TGCGCCAGCAGCTTGGACAACCTGGAGCAGCCCTGGGACGAGCAGTACTTC.

The rearrangement uses TRBV5-1 and TRBJ1-1, with D perhaps matching TRBD1 (5 bases). V was clipped by 1 base and J by 2 bases, with 12 bases between them. Per the germline V gene, CDR1 is SGHRS and CDR2 is YFSETQ. CDR3 length: 15 residues. In DNA, the CDR3 is TGCGCCAGCAGCTTGAACCCCCAGGGAAACACTGAAGCTTTCTTT. It is translated as CASSLNPQGNTEAFF.

This clonotype was recorded a few times. The J gene is TRBJ1-6, the V gene TRBV6-1; possible D gene TRBD1, 5 bases. The germline V gene has CDR1 MNHNS and CDR2 SASEGT. The CDR3 contains 15 residues. V was pared by 6 bases and J by 9 bases, with 18 bases between. CDR3 residues: CASSPTGGVGSPLHF. The CDR3 DNA reads TGTGCCAGCAGCCCGACGGGGGGAGTGGGTTCACCCCTCCACTTT.